The clone carrying this T cell receptor beta chain was seen repeatedly, ten times or more. TCR amplification ran 20 PCR cycles using constant-region and V-primer adapter primers. Each CDR3 protein gets one entry after TCRdb re-called the reads with MiXCR. Here the sample spans about 47,000 distinct CDR3 sequences, about 11% being singletons. The CDR3 has 16 residues. V lost 8 bases, J lost 5 bases, and 24 bases lay in between. CDR1 is KGHDR and CDR2 is SFDVKD in the germline V gene. This sample was taken from a study of low-dose radiotherapy and immunotherapy resistance in tumors. Across the whole study: It was every two weeks, one day before radiation and immunotherapy, that intravenous cyclophosphamide 200 mg/m2 was given.

The sample's time point: before trial treatment. The clonotype was recovered from a female donor with ovarian cancer. The starting material was PBMCs, obtained before treatment. The rearrangement links TRBV24-1 to TRBJ2-7; the D gene is possibly TRBD2 (6 bases). The chain's CDR3 is CATILARDFHWDEQYF. CDR3 nucleotide sequence: TGTGCCACCATTCTCGCCCGGGACTTTCACTGGGACGAGCAGTACTTC.